This TCR beta chain was observed in a study of blood T cell repertoires in COVID-19. In germline, CDR1 is MDHEN, CDR2 SYDVKM. The V and J ends lost 6 bases and 3 bases, in that order; junction bases with no gene match: 7. The CDR3 spans 14 residues. Data came from immunoSEQ multiplex PCR; TCRdb stores just in-frame clones and leaves some out. The sample carries about 160,000 clones, nearly 80% recorded once. The sequenced material came from peripheral blood. The chain has TRBV28 and TRBJ1-2; 7 bases align to TRBD1. The sequence was obtained from a woman over 75 with acute or convalescent COVID-19. In nucleotides, the CDR3 is TGTGCCAGCAGACACGACAGGGTCGACTATGGCTACACCTTC. Its protein is CASRHDRVDYGYTF.